Presented here are 17 T cell receptor beta chains from one specimen sequenced in a study of identical twins. Via MiXCR, TCRdb re-called the 5' RACE reads, giving one row per CDR3 protein. The sample comprises hundreds of thousands of distinct CDR3 sequences, around a sixth of which are singletons, and around 13% rests with the top ten. The same sample was also used in a study of T cells expressing NK-cell markers.

The sample was PBMCs. The receptor set was obtained from a woman aged 18-30 years in good health.

This clonotype was picked up a small number of times. The J gene is TRBJ2-3, the V gene TRBV6-1; 7 nucleotides agree with TRBD1. CDR3 length equals 15 residues. V lost 6 bases, J lost 3 bases, and 9 bases stayed unmatched. Germline V gene sequence: CDR1 MNHNS, CDR2 SASEGT. In DNA form, the CDR3 reads TGTGCCAGCAGCTCGACAGGGAGTGGGACAGATACGCAGTATTTT. It translates to CASSSTGSGTDTQYF.

This clonotype has just one count. V usage is TRBV9 and J usage is TRBJ2-1; D may be TRBD2 (6 bases). Germline CDR1 SGDLS, CDR2 YYNGEE. V was trimmed by 0 bases and J by 8 bases, leaving 12 bases between them. There are 14 residues in the CDR3. CDR3 region: CASSVGPSDYEQFF. The CDR3 DNA reads TGTGCCAGCAGCGTAGGGCCTAGCGATTATGAGCAGTTCTTC.

This rearrangement joins TRBV18 to TRBJ1-1, with 7 bases identical to TRBD1. Germline V gene lookup returns CDR1 KGHSH and CDR2 LQKENI. There are 14 residues in the CDR3. Trimming took 7 bases from V and 1 from J; bases not matched to a gene: 6. Written as DNA, the CDR3 is TGTGCCAGCTTTGCCGGGACAGAGAACACTGAAGCTTTCTTT. It codes for CASFAGTENTEAFF.

This clonotype was seen a few times. The V and J genes are TRBV14 and TRBJ1-1; D is unresolved. Germline V gene data show CDR1 as SGHDN and CDR2 as FVKESK. The length of the CDR3 is 14 residues. Trimming pared 4 bases from V and 1 base from J, leaving 10 bases between. This CDR3 reads CASSLLLKNTEAFF. DNA of the CDR3: TGTGCCAGCAGCCTGTTACTGAAGAACACTGAAGCTTTCTTT.

This clonotype turned up a few times. V usage is TRBV5-8 and J usage is TRBJ2-2; 7 nucleotides align to TRBD2. CDR3 length: 15 amino acids. The ends lost 4 bases at V and 5 bases at J; junction bases unmatched: 8. The germline V gene encodes CDR1 SGHTS and CDR2 YDEGEE. CDR3 sequence: CASSRGSPATGELFF. For the CDR3, the DNA is TGTGCCAGCAGCCGCGGGAGTCCCGCTACCGGGGAGCTGTTTTTT. The full variable domain, in which reference TRBV5-8 and TRBJ2-2 provide the parts outside the CDR3, is EAGVTQSPTHLIKTRGQQATLRCSPISGHTSVYWYQQALGLGLQFLLWYDEGEERNRGNFPPRFSGRQFPNYSSELNVNALELEDSALYLCASSRGSPATGELFFGEGSRLTVL.

The rearrangement uses TRBV27 and TRBJ2-5, with 8 bases aligning to TRBD2. The CDR3 runs to 13 residues. CDR1 is MNHEY and CDR2 is SMNVEV in the germline V gene (reference sequence). With V trimmed by 6 bases and J by 9 bases, 9 bases remained unmatched. The CDR3 protein is CASRESGSRAQYF. CDR3 in DNA: TGTGCCAGCAGGGAAAGCGGGAGTCGGGCCCAGTACTTC.

The rearrangement links TRBV20-1 to TRBJ2-3; no firm D call. CDR3 length: 13 residues. The V gene's germline CDR1 is DFQATT and CDR2 SNEGSKA (reference sequence). Trimming left V 0 bases short and J 6 bases short, with 10 bases between. CDR3 in amino acids: CSARDFEADTQYF. CDR3 DNA: TGCAGTGCTAGAGATTTCGAAGCGGATACGCAGTATTTT.

This clonotype was detected a few times. CDR3 sequence reads: CASSSGGTSGSYNEQFF. The CDR3 nucleotides read TGTGCCAGCAGCTCAGGGGGTACTAGCGGGAGTTACAATGAGCAGTTCTTC. The chain links TRBV7-2 to TRBJ2-1; 11 positions match TRBD2. Germline CDR1 SGHTA, CDR2 FQGNSA. The CDR3 spans 17 residues. The V and J ends lost 4 bases and 4 bases, in that order; junction bases with no gene match: 9.

This clonotype was seen many times. The chain recombines TRBV12-3 or TRBV12-4 with TRBJ2-1, with 8 bases that match TRBD2. The CDR3 totals 14 residues. V was clipped by 8 bases and J by 7 bases; unmatched bases: 10. CDR3 in amino acids: CASLIAGSRNEQFF. Written as DNA, the CDR3 is TGTGCCAGCCTAATAGCGGGGAGTCGTAATGAGCAGTTCTTC.

CDR3 residues: CASSPRLAPNQETQYF. The CDR3 DNA reads TGTGCCAGCAGTCCGCGACTAGCGCCTAACCAAGAGACCCAGTACTTC. The chain employs TRBV12-3 or TRBV12-4 and TRBJ2-5; TRBD2 matches 8 bases. This CDR3 spans 16 amino acids. Germline trimming cut 5 bases from V and 0 bases from J; bases unmatched to any gene: 8.

The chain is built from TRBV20-1 and TRBJ1-2; the D is unclear. CDR1 and CDR2 from the germline V gene are DFQATT and SNEGSKA (reference sequence). The CDR3 is 13 amino acids. The ends were cut back, 5 bases at V and 3 bases at J, with 13 bases in the middle. The CDR3 region is CSAEDKTDYGYTF. CDR3 nucleotides: TGCAGTGCTGAAGACAAGACGGACTATGGCTACACCTTC.

CDR3 sequence (DNA): TGCAGTGCCGCGTCCCTCAGCTCCTACAATGAGCAGTTCTTC. It yields the protein CSAASLSSYNEQFF. The V gene is TRBV20-1, the J gene TRBJ2-1, with D hard to call. Germline CDR1 DFQATT, CDR2 SNEGSKA (reference sequence). CDR3 length: 14 residues. Trimming cost V 6 bases and J 0 bases, with 12 bases left between them.

V gene TRBV6-2 or TRBV6-3 combines with J gene TRBJ2-3; TRBD2 agrees at 7 bases. After removal of 3 bases from V and 2 bases from J, the junction contained 8 bases not matched to a gene. The CDR3 sequence is 16 residues long. CDR1 is MNHEY, CDR2 SVGEGT, per germline. The CDR3 DNA reads as TGTGCCAGCAGTTATTGGCCTAGCGGAAACACAGATACGCAGTATTTT. Residues: CASSYWPSGNTDTQYF.

This chain connects TRBV6-2 or TRBV6-3 to TRBJ2-7; 8 bases match TRBD2. Germline V gene sequence: CDR1 MNHEY, CDR2 SVGEGT. J lost 2 bases, V lost 2 bases, and 17 bases had no gene match. The CDR3 is 19 amino acids. The CDR3 nucleotides read TGTGCCAGCAGTTACAGGGCGGCCATAGCGGGGAGGGGAACCTACGAGCAGTACTTC. Translation gives CASSYRAAIAGRGTYEQYF.

In its sample, this clonotype was seen a few times. The rearrangement uses TRBV10-2 and TRBJ1-1; D is unclear. V lost 1 base to trimming and J lost 3 bases, with 6 bases between them. Germline lookup yields CDR1 WSHSY and CDR2 SAAADI. The CDR3 extends over 13 amino acids. CDR3 nucleotides: TGCGCCAGCAGTGAGTATGGGGACACTGAAGCTTTCTTT. This encodes CASSEYGDTEAFF.

This clonotype showed up just a few times. The V call is TRBV7-9, the J call TRBJ1-4, with D possibly matching TRBD1 (6 bases). With 3 bases removed from V and 7 bases from J, the gap between germline ends came to 9 bases. The CDR3 extends over 13 amino acids. Germline CDR1 and CDR2: SEHNR and FQNEAQ (reference sequence). The CDR3 DNA reads as TGTGCCAGCAGCTTCGAACAGGGTGAAAAACTGTTTTTT. Its protein product is CASSFEQGEKLFF.

This clonotype came up a few times. The chain joins TRBV6-1 to TRBJ2-7, with TRBD1 as a possible D gene (5 bases). This CDR3 is built from 18 residues. Germline values: CDR1 MNHNS, CDR2 SASEGT. The V and J ends lost 4 bases and 2 bases respectively, with 24 bases between them. The CDR3 loop reads CASSAPLLPGDRAYEQYF. The DNA of the CDR3 is TGTGCCAGCAGTGCTCCTCTGCTACCCGGAGACAGAGCCTACGAGCAGTACTTC.